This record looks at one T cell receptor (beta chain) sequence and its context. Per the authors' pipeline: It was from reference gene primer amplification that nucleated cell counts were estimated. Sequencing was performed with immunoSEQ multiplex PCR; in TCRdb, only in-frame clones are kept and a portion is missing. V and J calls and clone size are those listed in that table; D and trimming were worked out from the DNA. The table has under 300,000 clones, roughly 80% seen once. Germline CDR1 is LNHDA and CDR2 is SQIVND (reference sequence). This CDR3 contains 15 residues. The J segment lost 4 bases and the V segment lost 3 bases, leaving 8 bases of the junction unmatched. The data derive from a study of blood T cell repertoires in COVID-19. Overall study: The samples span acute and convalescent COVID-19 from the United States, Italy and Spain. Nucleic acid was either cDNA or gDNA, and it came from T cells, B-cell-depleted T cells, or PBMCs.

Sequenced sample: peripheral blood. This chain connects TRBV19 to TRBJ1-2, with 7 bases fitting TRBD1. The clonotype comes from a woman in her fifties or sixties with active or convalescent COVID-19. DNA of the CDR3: TGTGCCAGTAGTATCGTCCCAGGGGGACCCTATGGCTACACCTTC. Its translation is CASSIVPGGPYGYTF.